Listed here are 27 T cell receptor beta chains from one sample, sequenced in a study of CD8+CD57+ T cells in acquired aplastic anemia. Both TCR beta VDJ combination and CDR3 sequence profiling were carried out. Genomic DNA was the template for this profiling. MiXCR was run by TCRdb on the reads, yielding one entry per CDR3 protein. The data hold 200,000 or so distinct CDR3 sequences, with approximately 60% observed a single time. Sequencing involved patients with CD8+CD57+ cell expansion previously shown by flow cytometry. Sequences were obtained from sorted CD4+, CD8+, or CD8+CD57+ T cells (not recorded which) from PBMCs. These receptors originate from a human donor with aplastic anemia.

CDR3 in DNA: TGTGCCGCGGGGTCGGGGTTCGAGCAGTACTTC. It is translated as CAAGSGFEQYF. The J gene is TRBJ2-7, the V gene TRBV24-1; the D gene is possibly TRBD2 (6 bases). The germline gives CDR1 KGHDR, CDR2 SFDVKD. The CDR3 runs 11 residues. V dropped 12 bases and J dropped 6 bases, with 14 bases sitting between them.

The rearrangement uses TRBV7-6 and TRBJ2-2; D remains unclear. The CDR3 covers 13 residues. V was trimmed by 5 bases and J by 3 bases, leaving 7 bases between them. CDR1 is SGHVS and CDR2 is FNYEAQ in the germline V gene. The DNA of the CDR3 is TGTGCCAGCAGCCCGAGGTACACCGGGGAGCTGTTTTTT. Translated, it gives CASSPRYTGELFF.

The chain uses TRBV5-1 and TRBJ2-5; 7 positions agree with TRBD1. Germline assignment: CDR1 SGHRS and CDR2 YFSETQ. The CDR3 covers 18 residues. V lost 0 bases and J lost 2; bases outside the gene matches: 13. CDR3 amino acids: CASSLEGLSTGEQETQYF. In DNA form, the CDR3 reads TGCGCCAGCAGCTTGGAAGGGCTGTCTACAGGGGAGCAAGAGACCCAGTACTTC.

J is TRBJ2-1 and V is TRBV5-1; possible D gene TRBD1, 6 bases. The CDR3 has 15 amino acids. V dropped 4 bases and J dropped 1 base, with 12 bases sitting between them. CDR1 and CDR2 (germline): SGHRS, YFSETQ. CDR3 coding DNA: TGCGCCAGCAGCACTCGGACAGAGTCCTACAATGAGCAGTTCTTC. It yields the protein CASSTRTESYNEQFF.

The chain has TRBV28 and TRBJ1-2, with D hard to call. The CDR3 is 14 amino acids. Germline loops: CDR1 MDHEN, CDR2 SYDVKM. V lost 7 bases and J 5 bases, leaving 17 bases between the germline ends. The CDR3 protein is CASNLRRLGYGYTF. In nucleotides, the CDR3 is TGTGCCAGCAACCTCCGCCGTCTCGGGTATGGCTACACCTTC.

A few counts support this clonotype. The rearrangement uses TRBV20-1 and TRBJ1-1; D is unclear. V was cut by 3 bases and J by 5 bases, with 10 bases left in between. Germline loops: CDR1 DFQATT, CDR2 SNEGSKA (reference sequence). The CDR3 is made up of 12 amino acids. The CDR3 bases are TGCAGTGCTAGCCAGGTAACGACTGAAGCTTTCTTT. Protein sequence: CSASQVTTEAFF.

The table lists this clonotype with a few counts. The rearrangement links TRBV19 to TRBJ1-1; D remains unclear. This CDR3 is built from 12 residues. Trimming took off 1 base at V and 11 bases at J, with 11 bases between the two ends. Looked up from germline, CDR1 is LNHDA and CDR2 is SQIVND (reference sequence). The CDR3, as DNA: TGTGCCAGTAGTATAGTTGGAGGGCCGGCTTTCTTT. Its protein product is CASSIVGGPAFF.

The rearrangement joins TRBV24-1 to TRBJ2-5; 8 positions match TRBD2. The CDR3 contains 15 residues. Germline V CDR1 and CDR2: KGHDR, SFDVKD. J gave up 4 bases and V 3 bases, and 6 bases lay outside the gene matches. CDR3 protein: CATSDPPGGRETQYF. CDR3 sequence (DNA): TGTGCCACCAGTGATCCCCCGGGAGGGCGAGAGACCCAGTACTTC.

V and J are TRBV5-6 and TRBJ1-6, with TRBD1 as a possible D gene (5 bases). Per the germline V gene, CDR1 is SGHDT and CDR2 is YYEEEE. The CDR3 length is 12 residues. Deletions cut 2 bases from V and 14 bases from J, with 11 bases between. The CDR3 DNA is TGTGCCAGCAGCTTCAGGGAGACAACCCTCCACTTT. It encodes CASSFRETTLHF.

V usage is TRBV20-1 and J usage is TRBJ1-6, with 7 bases fitting TRBD1. The length of the CDR3 is 17 residues. With V trimmed by 0 bases and J by 3 bases, 8 bases remained unmatched. Germline-derived CDR1 and CDR2 are DFQATT and SNEGSKA (reference sequence). The CDR3 DNA reads as TGCAGTGCTAGAGATCCAGGGGGGACCAACTATAATTCACCCCTCCACTTT. It translates to CSARDPGGTNYNSPLHF.

This clonotype was observed a single time. The chain links TRBV6-1 to TRBJ2-5, with D possibly being TRBD2 (5 bases). The ends were cut back, 5 bases at V and 4 bases at J, with 23 bases in the middle. Per germline, CDR1 MNHNS and CDR2 SASEGT. The CDR3 totals 17 residues. The CDR3 here is CASSRVIFRKLGETQYF. CDR3 coding DNA: TGTGCCAGCAGTAGGGTGATATTTCGGAAACTAGGAGAGACCCAGTACTTC.

The rearrangement links TRBV20-1 to TRBJ2-5; no clear D gene. V gave up 2 bases and J gave up 7 bases, with 5 bases separating them. The CDR3 sequence is 10 residues long. Germline-derived CDR1 and CDR2 are DFQATT and SNEGSKA (reference sequence). CDR3 coding DNA: TGCAGTGCTAGAAACGGGACCCAGTACTTC. Its translation is CSARNGTQYF.

This chain joins TRBV12-3 or TRBV12-4 and TRBJ2-7; TRBD1 is a possible D gene (6 bases). Trimming took 3 bases from V and 2 from J, leaving 11 bases between them. CDR3 length equals 14 residues. DNA of the CDR3: TGTGCCAGCAGTTTGGGACAACCTCCCTACGAGCAGTACTTC. It encodes CASSLGQPPYEQYF.

The V gene is TRBV14, the J gene TRBJ1-6; D is uncertain. With 1 base removed from V and 9 bases from J, the gap between germline ends came to 13 bases. The germline V gene encodes CDR1 SGHDN and CDR2 FVKESK. The CDR3 totals 15 residues. The CDR3 sequence is CASSQGESVSSPLHF. CDR3 DNA sequence: TGTGCCAGCAGCCAAGGAGAATCTGTTAGTTCACCCCTCCACTTT.

The V and J genes are TRBV7-9 and TRBJ2-5; 11 bases map to TRBD1. Germline values: CDR1 SEHNR, CDR2 FQNEAQ (reference sequence). The CDR3 runs to 17 residues. V lost 0 bases, J lost 5 bases, and 8 bases stayed unmatched. The DNA for the CDR3 is TGTGCCAGCAGCTTAGCGCTTCTGGGACAGGGGGTGGAGACCCAGTACTTC. Encoded protein: CASSLALLGQGVETQYF.

The genes are TRBV12-3 or TRBV12-4 and TRBJ2-1, with D possibly TRBD2 on 6 matching bases. Trimming shortened V by 8 bases and J by 10 bases, and 21 bases separated the two germline ends. This CDR3 region has 14 residues. CDR3 amino acids: CASATGLELREQFF. The DNA of the CDR3 is TGTGCCAGCGCTACGGGACTGGAACTTAGGGAGCAGTTCTTC.

The J gene is TRBJ1-1, the V gene TRBV6-4; TRBD1 might be the D (6 bases). Germline V lookup: CDR1 MRHNA, CDR2 SNTAGT. The CDR3 loop spans 15 amino acids. Trimming cost V 6 bases and J 1 base, with 15 bases left between them. As DNA, the CDR3 is TGTGCCAGCAGGGCCGACGGGACAACGAACACTGAAGCTTTCTTT. Translated, it gives CASRADGTTNTEAFF.

This clonotype was seen a single time. The rearrangement joins TRBV29-1 to TRBJ2-7; D remains unclear. In germline, CDR1 is SQVTM, CDR2 ANQGSEA. The CDR3 contains 11 residues. Between the trimmed V and J ends, which lost 4 bases and 3 bases, there was a span of 7 bases. Written as DNA, the CDR3 is TGCAGCGTTGGCGAACTCTACGAGCAGTACTTC. The encoded protein is CSVGELYEQYF.

This clonotype has only a few counts. This sequence joins TRBV24-1 and TRBJ2-1; no clear D gene. Looked up from germline, CDR1 is KGHDR and CDR2 is SFDVKD. The CDR3 has 13 amino acids. Trimming took 5 bases from V and 4 from J, leaving 8 bases between them. The CDR3 DNA reads as TGTGCCACCAGTGGGGGAAGGTACAATGAGCAGTTCTTC. This translates into CATSGGRYNEQFF.

The chain carries TRBV5-1 and TRBJ1-6, with 7 bases identical to TRBD1. In germline, CDR1 is SGHRS, CDR2 YFSETQ. CDR3 length: 17 amino acids. V was clipped by 3 bases and J by 0 bases; unmatched bases: 6. CDR3 in DNA: TGCGCCAGCAGCTCGAACAGGGGAAGCTCCTATAATTCACCCCTCCACTTT. It translates to CASSSNRGSSYNSPLHF.

The chain links TRBV7-2 to TRBJ1-3, with a possible D match to TRBD1 (5 bases). This CDR3 spans 14 amino acids. The V gene lost 5 bases and the J gene lost 4 bases, with 12 bases spanning the gap. Germline loops: CDR1 SGHTA, CDR2 FQGNSA. The chain's CDR3 is CASSPRGAGNTIYF. In DNA, the CDR3 is TGTGCCAGCAGCCCCCGAGGGGCGGGAAACACCATATATTTT. Supplemented by reference TRBV7-2 and TRBJ1-3, the full variable domain reads GAGVSQSPSNKVTEKGKDVELRCDPISGHTALYWYRQSLGQGLEFLIYFQGNSAPDKSGLPSDRFSAERTGGSVSTLTIQRTQQEDSAVYLCASSPRGAGNTIYFGEGSWLTVV.

V usage is TRBV10-3 and J usage is TRBJ2-5; either TRBD1 or TRBD2 may fit D (5 bases each). Between the trimmed V and J ends, which lost 0 bases and 4 bases, there was a span of 9 bases. From germline, CDR1 is ENHRY and CDR2 SYGVKD. The CDR3 sequence is 14 residues long. The CDR3 protein is CAISESGVTETQYF. The CDR3, as DNA: TGTGCCATCAGTGAGTCGGGGGTAACAGAGACCCAGTACTTC.

This clonotype was seen once. V gene TRBV15 combines with J gene TRBJ2-7; 8 nucleotides agree with TRBD1. The V segment lost 3 bases and the J segment 6 bases; nucleotides outside the gene matches: 13. CDR3 length: 16 residues. Germline assignment: CDR1 LNHNV and CDR2 YYDKDF (reference sequence). CDR3 protein: CATSSSRSGQATEQYF. The CDR3 DNA reads as TGTGCCACCAGCAGCTCCAGGTCGGGACAGGCAACCGAGCAGTACTTC.

There are many counts of this clonotype. The chain links TRBV7-9 to TRBJ2-5, with D possibly being TRBD1 (6 bases). The CDR3 consists of 16 residues. The V gene lost 1 base and the J gene lost 5 bases, with 17 bases spanning the gap. CDR1 and CDR2 (germline): SEHNR, FQNEAQ (reference sequence). The DNA for the CDR3 is TGTGCCAGCAGCTTAGTTGTTTTAGCCCAGGGGGAGACCCAGTACTTC. Protein: CASSLVVLAQGETQYF.

J is TRBJ2-5 and V is TRBV2; no definite D call. Germline CDR1 is SNHLY and CDR2 is FYNNEI. V was clipped by 6 bases and J by 5 bases, with 19 bases between them. The CDR3 totals 15 residues. The CDR3 DNA follows: TGTGCCAGCAGGGATCCCCTAGAGACAAGTGAGACCCAGTACTTC. It is translated as CASRDPLETSETQYF.

For this clonotype: One end of the junction is discordant with germline, which a read error may explain. The J gene is TRBJ1-6, the V gene TRBV5-1; 12 bases align to TRBD1. From germline, CDR1 is SGHRS and CDR2 YFSETQ. CDR3 length equals 15 residues. The CDR3 protein is CASSFDRDRGRPLHF. CDR3 nucleotides: TGTGCCAGCAGCTTTGACCGGGACAGGGGGCGACCCCTCCACTTT. Variable domain in full (rest from reference TRBV5-1 and TRBJ1-6): KAGVTQTPRYLIKTRGQQVTLSCSPISGHRSVSWYQQTPGQGLQFLFEYFSETQRNKGNFPGRFSGRQFSNSRSEMNVSTLELGDSALYLCASSFDRDRGRPLHFGNGTRLTVT.

The J gene is TRBJ2-2, the V gene TRBV29-1, with D unresolved. This CDR3 comprises 13 residues. Germline CDR1 and CDR2: SQVTM and ANQGSEA. V was clipped by 2 bases and J by 2 bases, with 6 bases between them. In DNA, the CDR3 is TGCAGCGTTGAATGGACCAACACCGGGGAGCTGTTTTTT. Residues: CSVEWTNTGELFF.